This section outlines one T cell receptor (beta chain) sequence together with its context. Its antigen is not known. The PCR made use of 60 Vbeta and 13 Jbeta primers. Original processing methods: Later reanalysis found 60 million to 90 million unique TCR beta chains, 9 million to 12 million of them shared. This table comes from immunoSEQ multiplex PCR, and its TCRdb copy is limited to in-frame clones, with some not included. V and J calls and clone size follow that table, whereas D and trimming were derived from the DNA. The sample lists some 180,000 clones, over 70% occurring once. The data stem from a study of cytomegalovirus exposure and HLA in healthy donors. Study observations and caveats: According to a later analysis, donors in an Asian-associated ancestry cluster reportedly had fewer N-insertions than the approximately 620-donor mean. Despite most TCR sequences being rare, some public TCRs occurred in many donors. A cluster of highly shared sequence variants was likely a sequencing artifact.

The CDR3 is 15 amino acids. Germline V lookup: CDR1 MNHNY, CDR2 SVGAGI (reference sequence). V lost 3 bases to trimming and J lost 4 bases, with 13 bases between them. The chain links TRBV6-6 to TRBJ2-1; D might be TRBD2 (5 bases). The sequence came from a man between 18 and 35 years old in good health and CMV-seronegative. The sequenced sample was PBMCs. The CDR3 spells CASSYGGSQYNEQFF. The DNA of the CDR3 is TGTGCCAGCAGTTATGGAGGATCCCAATACAATGAGCAGTTCTTC.